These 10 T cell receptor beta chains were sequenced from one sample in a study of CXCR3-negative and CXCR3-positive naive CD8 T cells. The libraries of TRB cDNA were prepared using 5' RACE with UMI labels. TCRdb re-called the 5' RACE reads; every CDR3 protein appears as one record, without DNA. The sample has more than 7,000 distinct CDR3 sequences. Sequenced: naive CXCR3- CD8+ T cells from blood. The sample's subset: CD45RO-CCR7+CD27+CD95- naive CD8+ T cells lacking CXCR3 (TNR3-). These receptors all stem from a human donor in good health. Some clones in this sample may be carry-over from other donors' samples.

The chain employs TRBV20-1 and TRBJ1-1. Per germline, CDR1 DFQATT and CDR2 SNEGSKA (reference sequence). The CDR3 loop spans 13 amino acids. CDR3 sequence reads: CSVWRWGNTEAFF.

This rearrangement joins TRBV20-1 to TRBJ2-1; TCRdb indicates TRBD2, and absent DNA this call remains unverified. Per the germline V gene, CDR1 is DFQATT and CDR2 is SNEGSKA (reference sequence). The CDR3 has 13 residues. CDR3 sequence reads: CSAGDGPANEQFF.

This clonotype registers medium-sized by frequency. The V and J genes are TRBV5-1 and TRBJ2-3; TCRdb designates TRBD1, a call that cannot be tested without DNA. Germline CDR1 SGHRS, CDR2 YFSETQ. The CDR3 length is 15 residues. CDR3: CASSFRSGSTDTQYF.

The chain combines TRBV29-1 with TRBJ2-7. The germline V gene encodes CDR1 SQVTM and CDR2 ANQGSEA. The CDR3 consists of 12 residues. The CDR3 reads CSVEDTIYEQYF.

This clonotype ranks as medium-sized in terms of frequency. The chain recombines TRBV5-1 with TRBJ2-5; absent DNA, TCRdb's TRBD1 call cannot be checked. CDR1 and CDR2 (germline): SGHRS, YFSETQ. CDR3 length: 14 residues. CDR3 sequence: CASSPNWGAETQYF.

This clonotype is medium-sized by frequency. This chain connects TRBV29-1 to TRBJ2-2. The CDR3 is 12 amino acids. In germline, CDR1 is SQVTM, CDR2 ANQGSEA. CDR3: CSVVSDTGELFF.

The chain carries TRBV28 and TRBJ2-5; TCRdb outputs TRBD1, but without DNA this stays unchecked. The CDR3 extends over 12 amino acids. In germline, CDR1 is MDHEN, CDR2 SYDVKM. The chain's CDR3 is CASTQGEQTQYF.

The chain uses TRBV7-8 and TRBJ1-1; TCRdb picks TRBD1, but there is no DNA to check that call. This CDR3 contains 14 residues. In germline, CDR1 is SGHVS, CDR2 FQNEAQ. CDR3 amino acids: CASSLNSGFTEAFF.

The chain's CDR3 is CSVDPSAGASGGSSSTDTQYF. The V call is TRBV29-1, the J call TRBJ2-3; lacking DNA, the TRBD2 call made by TCRdb goes unchecked. CDR3 size: 21 residues. Germline CDR1 and CDR2: SQVTM and ANQGSEA.

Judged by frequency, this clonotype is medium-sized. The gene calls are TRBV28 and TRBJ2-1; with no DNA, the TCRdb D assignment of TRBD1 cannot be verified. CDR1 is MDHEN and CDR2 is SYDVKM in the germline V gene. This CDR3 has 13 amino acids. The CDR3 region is CASSPDRRDEQFF. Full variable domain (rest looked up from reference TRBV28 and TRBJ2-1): DVKVTQSSRYLVKRTGEKVFLECVQDMDHENMFWYRQDPGLGLRLIYFSYDVKMKEKGDIPEGYSVSREKKERFSLILESASTNQTSMYLCASSPDRRDEQFFGPGTRLTVL.